These 30 T cell receptor beta chains came from one sample sequenced in a study of T cell repertoires in aging, cancer and after chemotherapy. Multiplex touch-down PCR with TRB-A/B primers amplified rearranged V-D-J TRB sequences. TCRdb re-called the multiplex PCR reads with MiXCR, one entry per CDR3 protein. The sample comprises around 4,000 distinct CDR3 sequences, around 30% of which are singletons, and over 4.5% rests with the top ten. The template was genomic DNA from peripheral blood, not RNA. The sample comprised blood. The receptor source for this set is a human donor in good health.

This clonotype is labeled medium-sized. The V and J genes are TRBV19 and TRBJ2-7; D might be TRBD1 (5 bases). Trimming stripped 5 bases from V and 4 bases from J, with 12 bases between. The CDR3 has 13 amino acids. CDR1 is LNHDA, CDR2 SQIVND, per germline (reference sequence). The CDR3 is CASSPRDAYEQYF. CDR3 sequence (DNA): TGTGCCAGTAGTCCCAGGGATGCTTACGAGCAGTACTTC.

With regard to this clonotype: A read error may be the cause here, since a much bigger clone is one base away. The chain recombines TRBV6-5 with TRBJ2-2; D unclear. CDR1 MNHEY and CDR2 SVGAGI come from the germline V gene. The CDR3 sequence is 13 residues long. The CDR3 spells CSSSLLGYGELFF. The CDR3 DNA reads as TGTTCCAGCAGTCTTTTAGGCTACGGGGAGCTGTTTTTT.

Sample share makes this clonotype medium-sized. V gene TRBV6-5 combines with J gene TRBJ2-6; perhaps TRBD2 as D (5 bases). Deletions cut 2 bases from V and 0 bases from J, with 5 bases between. This CDR3 region has 15 residues. The germline gives CDR1 MNHEY, CDR2 SVGAGI. CDR3 sequence: CASSYEGSGANVLTF. The CDR3 DNA reads as TGTGCCAGCAGTTACGAGGGCTCTGGGGCCAACGTCCTGACTTTC.

CDR3 DNA sequence: TGTGCCAGTAGTCCCGGAGGCTCCTACAATGAGCAGTTCTTC. Protein product: CASSPGGSYNEQFF. V usage is TRBV19 and J usage is TRBJ2-1; D possibly corresponds to TRBD2 (5 bases). Trimming took off 5 bases at V and 0 bases at J, with 8 bases between the two ends. Per the germline V gene, CDR1 is LNHDA and CDR2 is SQIVND (reference sequence). The CDR3 length is 14 residues.

V usage is TRBV20-1 and J usage is TRBJ1-2; D unresolved. CDR3 length: 17 residues. The V gene lost 0 bases and the J gene lost 0 bases, with 17 bases spanning the gap. Looked up from germline, CDR1 is DFQATT and CDR2 is SNEGSKA (reference sequence). As DNA, the CDR3 is TGCAGTGCTAGAGATAATCTCCTCAGCAGCTCTAACTATGGCTACACCTTC. As protein: CSARDNLLSSSNYGYTF.

V usage is TRBV18 and J usage is TRBJ1-2, with D possibly TRBD1 on 5 matching bases. Germline CDR1 and CDR2: KGHSH and LQKENI. The V and J ends lost 9 bases and 0 bases respectively, with 26 bases between them. The CDR3 runs 18 residues. The CDR3 loop is CASRGVGTPSGANYGYTF. CDR3 nucleotide sequence: TGTGCCAGTAGGGGTGTTGGGACTCCATCCGGTGCTAACTATGGCTACACCTTC.

J is TRBJ1-5 and V is TRBV6-4; TRBD1 might be the D (5 bases). CDR3 size: 13 residues. Trimming pared 5 bases from V and 7 bases from J, leaving 12 bases between. The germline CDR1 and CDR2 sequences are MRHNA and SNTAGT. CDR3 amino acids: CASSYVQDQPQHF. The CDR3 coding sequence is TGTGCCAGCAGTTACGTACAGGACCAGCCCCAGCATTTT.

For this clonotype: A read error may explain this, as a much larger clone is one base away. The chain joins TRBV6-5 to TRBJ1-1; weak D call: TRBD1 (6 bases). This CDR3 region has 13 residues. CDR1 is MNHEY, CDR2 SVGAGI, per germline. Written as DNA, the CDR3 is TGTGCCAGCAGTGAACAGGGAACCACTGTAGCTTTCTTT. It is translated as CASSEQGTTVAFF.

The V call is TRBV20-1, the J call TRBJ2-7; 9 bases match TRBD2. Germline loops: CDR1 DFQATT, CDR2 SNEGSKA (reference sequence). The CDR3 loop spans 12 amino acids. The CDR3: CSFGTSPLEQYF. CDR3 DNA sequence: TGCAGCTTCGGGACTAGCCCCCTCGAGCAGTACTTC.

This clonotype is judged medium-sized. The CDR3 nucleotides are TGTGCCAGCAGTCTCGGGCCGCGGAACGAGCAGTACTTC. It codes for CASSLGPRNEQYF. The genes are TRBV27 and TRBJ2-7; D uncertain. Germline lookup yields CDR1 MNHEY and CDR2 SMNVEV (reference sequence). The V end lost 5 bases, the J end lost 5 bases, and 13 bases lay between the germline ends. CDR3 length: 13 residues.

This clonotype is labeled large. The chain carries TRBV29-1 and TRBJ1-2, with D unresolved. The CDR3 is 10 amino acids. V dropped 6 bases and J dropped 8 bases, with 10 bases sitting between them. Germline V gives CDR1 SQVTM, CDR2 ANQGSEA. CDR3 sequence reads: CSVMGQGYTF. CDR3 DNA: TGCAGCGTAATGGGCCAGGGCTACACCTTC.

The chain carries TRBV13 and TRBJ1-1; weak D call: TRBD1 (6 bases). Germline V gives CDR1 PRHDT, CDR2 FYEKMQ (reference sequence). The CDR3 length is 15 residues. V was pared by 1 base and J by 0 bases, with 9 bases between. The CDR3 spells CASSLAGAMNTEAFF. The DNA for the CDR3 is TGTGCCAGCAGCTTAGCAGGGGCCATGAACACTGAAGCTTTCTTT.

This clonotype was seen only a few times. The chain employs TRBV6-5 and TRBJ2-7; D is unresolved. The CDR3 runs 14 residues. Germline V lookup: CDR1 MNHEY, CDR2 SVGAGI. Trimming removed 2 bases from V and 0 bases from J, with 8 bases in between. The CDR3 is CASSYGPSSYEQYF. The CDR3 DNA reads TGTGCCAGCAGTTACGGCCCTAGCTCCTACGAGCAGTACTTC.

With respect to this clonotype: One end of the junction varies from germline; a read error may be responsible. The J gene is TRBJ2-7, the V gene TRBV5-5; D could derive from TRBD1 or TRBD2 (6 bases each). The CDR3 sequence is 12 residues long. CDR1 SGHKS and CDR2 YYEKEE come from the germline V gene (reference sequence). This CDR3 reads CASNVGGGEQYF. CDR3 nucleotides: TGCGCCAGCAATGTCGGGGGCGGAGAGCAGTACTTC.

In regard to this clonotype: Being one base from a much bigger clone, this may be a read error. The chain joins TRBV30 to TRBJ2-1, with TRBD2 matching 8 bases. CDR3 length equals 15 residues. CDR1 is GTSNPN and CDR2 is SVGIG in the germline V gene (reference sequence). CDR3 in DNA: TGTGCCTGGAGCGGGACTAGTCTAGGGGACAATGAGGAGTTCTTC. Translation gives CAWSGTSLGDNEEFF.

A few counts support this clonotype. This sequence joins TRBV6-1 and TRBJ2-1, with 10 bases that match TRBD2. V was pared by 1 base and J by 8 bases, with 5 bases of the junction left unmatched. CDR1 and CDR2 from the germline V gene are MNHNS and SASEGT. The CDR3 runs to 15 residues. The chain's CDR3 is CASSEERGGADEQFF. In nucleotides, the CDR3 is TGTGCCAGCAGTGAAGAGCGGGGGGGCGCCGATGAGCAGTTCTTC.

V is TRBV18 and J is TRBJ2-5, with 10 bases matching TRBD2. The CDR3 loop spans 16 amino acids. V was pared by 1 base and J by 5 bases, with 7 bases of the junction left unmatched. Germline CDR1 is KGHSH and CDR2 is LQKENI. This chain's CDR3 is CASSPLTGTSVETQYF. CDR3 in DNA: TGTGCCAGCTCACCACTGACTGGGACTAGCGTGGAGACCCAGTACTTC.

This clonotype was counted between two and nine times. The chain employs TRBV7-9 and TRBJ2-1; TRBD1 agrees at 10 bases. J lost 8 bases, V lost 4 bases, and 5 bases had no gene match. The germline V gene encodes CDR1 SEHNR and CDR2 FQNEAQ (reference sequence). There are 14 residues in the CDR3. The CDR3 DNA follows: TGTGCCAGCAGCTCCGGGACAGGGGCATATGAGCAGTTCTTC. The encoded protein is CASSSGTGAYEQFF.

J is TRBJ1-5 and V is TRBV19, with 10 bases that match TRBD1. With 7 bases clipped from V and 0 bases from J, the junction kept 15 bases outside the gene matches. This CDR3 contains 19 residues. Germline V lookup: CDR1 LNHDA, CDR2 SQIVND (reference sequence). Here the CDR3 reads CASTDQTGGFSFSNQPQHF. CDR3 nucleotide sequence: TGTGCCAGTACCGACCAGACAGGGGGCTTTTCGTTTAGCAATCAGCCCCAGCATTTT.

In regard to this clonotype: The junction departs from germline at one end; a sequencing error may be responsible. The chain employs TRBV6-1 and TRBJ2-7; D gene uncertain. In germline, CDR1 is MNHNS, CDR2 SASEGT. There are 14 residues in the CDR3. In nucleotides, the CDR3 is TGCGCCAGCAGTGAGATTAGGAGCTCCTACGAGCAGTACTTC. This translates into CASSEIRSSYEQYF.

In regard to this clonotype: This may be a read error: a much more frequent sequence differs by one nucleotide. V and J are TRBV12-3 or TRBV12-4 and TRBJ2-1; 9 bases are shared with TRBD2. The CDR3 spans 15 residues. The V and J ends lost 5 bases and 4 bases, in that order; junction bases with no gene match: 6. The CDR3 DNA reads as TGTGCCAGCAGTGCCGGGACTAGCAGGTACAATGAGCAGTTCTTC. It codes for CASSAGTSRYNEQFF.

By share, this clonotype ranks as medium-sized. The chain joins TRBV27 to TRBJ2-7; D not resolved. The germline V gene has CDR1 MNHEY and CDR2 SMNVEV (reference sequence). V was pared by 0 bases and J by 7 bases, with 13 bases between. This CDR3 has 14 amino acids. The CDR3 spells CASSLSPGMGEQYF. CDR3 DNA sequence: TGTGCCAGCAGTTTATCGCCGGGTATGGGGGAGCAGTACTTC.

The chain uses TRBV6-5 and TRBJ1-6, with 7 positions matching TRBD1. Germline lookup yields CDR1 MNHEY and CDR2 SVGAGI. There are 19 residues in the CDR3. The ends lost 6 bases at V and 0 bases at J; junction bases unmatched: 14. The CDR3 nucleotides read TGTGCCAGCAGCAGGTTGGGACAGACGTTTAGCTCCTATAATTCACCCCTCCACTTT. Protein: CASSRLGQTFSSYNSPLHF.

Comments on this clonotype: Compared with germline, one end of the junction differs, possibly owing to a read error. V gene TRBV5-5 combines with J gene TRBJ1-6; possibly TRBD1 for D (6 bases). The CDR3 sequence is 14 residues long. The germline CDR1 and CDR2 sequences are SGHKS and YYEKEE (reference sequence). The CDR3 spells CASGLGRGNSPLHF. In nucleotides, the CDR3 is TGTGCCAGCGGCTTGGGAAGGGGGAATTCACCCCTCCACTTT.

V usage is TRBV6-1 and J usage is TRBJ2-7; 9 nucleotides match TRBD2. The CDR3 sequence is 14 residues long. J was trimmed by 6 bases and V by 2 bases; bases with no gene match: 5. CDR1 and CDR2 (germline): MNHNS, SASEGT. As DNA, the CDR3 is TGTGCCAGCAGTGAACGCGGGGGGGCCACCGAGCAGTACTTC. Protein product: CASSERGGATEQYF.

Concerning this clonotype itself: Possible read error: a much larger clone is one base away. J is TRBJ2-6 and V is TRBV6-5, with a tentative D call TRBD1 (5 bases). The CDR3 runs 19 residues. Germline lookup yields CDR1 MNHEY and CDR2 SVGAGI. This CDR3 is CAISYAPTASSTGANVLTF. DNA for the CDR3: TGTGCCATCAGTTACGCTCCGACAGCTTCCTCAACAGGAGCCAACGTCCTGACTTTC.

Details on this clonotype: Given a much more abundant clone one base away, this may be a read error. The rearrangement links TRBV29-1 to TRBJ2-5, with D tentatively TRBD2 (5 bases). This CDR3 spans 14 amino acids. Germline V gives CDR1 SQVTM, CDR2 ANQGSEA. The V end was cut by 6 bases, the J end by 0 bases, with 14 bases between. This chain's CDR3 is CSVSSSSYQETQYF. The CDR3 region has the DNA TGCAGCGTCTCGTCTAGCAGTTACCAAGAGACCCAGTACTTC. The full variable domain, completed using reference TRBV29-1 and TRBJ2-5, is SAVISQKPSRDICQRGTSLTIQCQVDSQVTMMFWYRQQPGQSLTLIATANQGSEATYESGFVIDKFPISRPNLTFSTLTVSNMSPEDSSIYLCSVSSSSYQETQYFGPGTRLLVL.

This clonotype was counted between two and nine times. The CDR3 spells CASSFQMARGSDTQYF. The CDR3 bases are TGTGCCAGCAGTTTCCAAATGGCGAGGGGGTCAGATACGCAGTATTTT. V gene TRBV27 combines with J gene TRBJ2-3; tentative D call: TRBD1 (6 bases). V lost 3 bases and J lost 4, with 17 bases in between. There are 16 residues in the CDR3. CDR1 is MNHEY, CDR2 SMNVEV, per germline (reference sequence).

The V call is TRBV4-2, the J call TRBJ2-3; 7 nucleotides match TRBD1. The V gene end was trimmed by 2 bases and the J gene end by 0 bases; junction bases not matched to a gene: 5. Germline V lookup: CDR1 LGHNA, CDR2 YNFKEQ. This CDR3 contains 16 residues. CDR3 amino acids: CASSQFGQASTDTQYF. CDR3 in DNA: TGTGCCAGCAGCCAATTCGGACAGGCCAGCACAGATACGCAGTATTTT.

This clonotype was observed a handful of times. V usage is TRBV27 and J usage is TRBJ1-2; 7 bases agree with TRBD1. Germline CDR1 reads MNHEY; CDR2 reads SMNVEV (reference sequence). The CDR3 sequence is 15 residues long. V shed 4 bases, J shed 5 bases, and the junction held 10 bases outside the gene matches. Here the CDR3 DNA reads TGTGCCAGCAGTTCGGGACAGATAGGCTTTTATGGCTACACCTTC. This encodes CASSSGQIGFYGYTF.